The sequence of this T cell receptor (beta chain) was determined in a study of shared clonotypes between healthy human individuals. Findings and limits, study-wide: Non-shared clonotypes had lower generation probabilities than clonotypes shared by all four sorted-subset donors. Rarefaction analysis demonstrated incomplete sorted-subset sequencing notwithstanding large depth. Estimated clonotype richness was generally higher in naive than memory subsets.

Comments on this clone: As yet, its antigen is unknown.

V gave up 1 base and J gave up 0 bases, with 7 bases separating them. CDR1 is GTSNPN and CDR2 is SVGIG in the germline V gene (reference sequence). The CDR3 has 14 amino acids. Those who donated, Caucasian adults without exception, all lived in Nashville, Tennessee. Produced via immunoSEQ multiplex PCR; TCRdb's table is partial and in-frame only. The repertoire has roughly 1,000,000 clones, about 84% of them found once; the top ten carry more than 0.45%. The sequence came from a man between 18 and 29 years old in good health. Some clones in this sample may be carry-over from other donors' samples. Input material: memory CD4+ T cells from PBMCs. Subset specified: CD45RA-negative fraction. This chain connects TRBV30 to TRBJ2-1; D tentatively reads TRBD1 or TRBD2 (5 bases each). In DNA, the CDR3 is TGTGCCTGGAGTGGGGGGAGCTCCTACAATGAGCAGTTCTTC. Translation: CAWSGGSSYNEQFF.